These T cell receptor beta chains were read from a single sample in a study of blood T cell repertoires in COVID-19. Assay: immunoSEQ multiplex PCR; the TCRdb copy retains only in-frame clones and omits some. The sample carries 160,000 or so clones, 84% recorded once. The sample consisted of peripheral blood. These receptors were taken from a woman aged 45-60 years with acute or convalescent COVID-19. Each CDR3 is given with its conserved first and last residue. A D gene is named only where the DNA matches it firmly. Expanded clones are given a class, and other clones once, few, many or no size at all.

d_call	clone_size	v_call	j_call	cdr3_nt	cdr3_aa
TRBD1	once	TRBV27	TRBJ1-4	TGTGCCAGCAGTTTGGGACAGGGGGCGGGCGTTCGCAATGAAAAACTGTTTTTT	CASSLGQGAGVRNEKLFF
.	.	TRBV19	TRBJ2-1	TGTGCCAGTAGTATAGGTCGCGATGAGCAGTTCTTC	CASSIGRDEQFF
TRBD1	.	TRBV7-9	TRBJ2-7	TGTGCCAGCAGCCCACGGGCGGCAGGGGGCTACTACGAGCAGTACTTC	CASSPRAAGGYYEQYF
.	.	TRBV27	TRBJ2-3	TGTGCCAGCAGTTTATCCGGTATCACAGATACGCAGTATTTT	CASSLSGITDTQYF
.	.	TRBV5-6	TRBJ1-4	TGTGCCAGCAGCTTGGGGGGCGGCCCTAATGAAAAACTGTTTTTT	CASSLGGGPNEKLFF
.	.	TRBV20-1	TRBJ2-1	TGCAGTGCTAGTTTGTTAGGGGGCTACAATGAGCAGTTCTTC	CSASLLGGYNEQFF
.	.	TRBV24-1	TRBJ2-1	TGTGCCACCAGTGATTTGGCCAGGGGCGGGAGAGGCGTTAATGAGCAGTTCTTC	CATSDLARGGRGVNEQFF
TRBD1	.	TRBV5-1	TRBJ1-2	TGCGCCAGCAGCCTAGGGACAGCGTGGGGCTACACCTTC	CASSLGTAWGYTF
TRBD2	.	TRBV11-3	TRBJ2-5	TGTGCCAGCAGCTTAGCCGGGGGGGCCGGATCAGAGACCCAGTACTTC	CASSLAGGAGSETQYF
.	.	TRBV29-1	TRBJ2-3	TGCAGCGCCGATCCGGGGGACGATACGCAGTATTTT	CSADPGDDTQYF
.	.	TRBV18	TRBJ2-3	TGTGCCAGCTCACCAAGGGGAGGAACGGTAACTAGCACAGATACGCAGTATTTT	CASSPRGGTVTSTDTQYF
TRBD1	.	TRBV28	TRBJ2-7	TGTGCCAGCAGTCCGAGGACAGGGACCTACGAGCAGTACTTC	CASSPRTGTYEQYF
TRBD1	.	TRBV7-3	TRBJ1-6	TGTGCCAGCAGCTACAGGGGGGTGGATTCACCCCTCCACTTT	CASSYRGVDSPLHF